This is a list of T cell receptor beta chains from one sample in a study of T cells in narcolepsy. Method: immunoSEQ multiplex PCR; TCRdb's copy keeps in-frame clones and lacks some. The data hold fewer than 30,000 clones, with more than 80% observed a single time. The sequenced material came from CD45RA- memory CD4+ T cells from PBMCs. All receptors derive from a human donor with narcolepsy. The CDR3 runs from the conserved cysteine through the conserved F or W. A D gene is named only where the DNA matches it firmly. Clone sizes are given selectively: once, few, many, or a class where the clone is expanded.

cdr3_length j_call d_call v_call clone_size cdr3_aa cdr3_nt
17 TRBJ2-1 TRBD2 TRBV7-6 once CASSLNAGGPTYNEQFF TGTGCCAGCAGCTTGAACGCGGGAGGGCCAACCTACAATGAGCAGTTCTTC
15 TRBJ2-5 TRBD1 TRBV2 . CASSAIVGQAATQYF TGTGCCAGCAGTGCGATTGTAGGACAGGCGGCGACCCAGTACTTC
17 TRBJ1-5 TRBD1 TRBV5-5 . CASSLGAGQGFGEPQHF TGTGCCAGCAGCTTAGGCGCGGGACAGGGTTTCGGGGAGCCCCAGCATTTT
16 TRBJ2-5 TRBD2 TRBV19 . CASKGLARGGQETQYF TGTGCCAGTAAGGGACTAGCGAGGGGGGGACAAGAGACCCAGTACTTC
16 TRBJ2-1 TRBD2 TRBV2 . CATHNPQRGIYNEQFF TGTGCCACCCACAACCCACAGCGGGGGATATACAATGAGCAGTTCTTC
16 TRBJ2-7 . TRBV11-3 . CASSLDSYQAGNEQYF TGTGCCAGCAGCTTAGACTCGTACCAGGCAGGTAACGAGCAGTACTTC
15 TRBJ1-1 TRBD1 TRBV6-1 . CASSRTGWTNTEAFF TGTGCCAGCAGTCGGACAGGTTGGACGAACACTGAAGCTTTCTTT
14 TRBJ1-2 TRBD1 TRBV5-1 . CASSPSGQGNGYTF TGCGCCAGCAGCCCCTCGGGACAGGGGAATGGCTACACCTTC
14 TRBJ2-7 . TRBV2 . CASSEVEHAYEQYF TGTGCCAGCAGTGAGGTTGAGCATGCCTACGAGCAGTACTTC
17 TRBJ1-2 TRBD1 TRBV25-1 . CASASGTGTNINYGYTF TGTGCCAGCGCTTCCGGGACAGGGACTAATATTAACTATGGCTACACCTTC
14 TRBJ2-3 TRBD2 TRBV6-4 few CASSGIAGADTQYF TGTGCCAGCAGTGGGATAGCGGGAGCAGATACGCAGTATTTT
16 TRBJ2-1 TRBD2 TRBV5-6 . CASSALSGGQIVEQFF TGTGCCAGCAGCGCACTAAGCGGGGGGCAAATTGTTGAGCAGTTCTTC
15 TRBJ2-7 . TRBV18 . CASAQNQRGSYEQYF TGTGCCAGCGCACAGAATCAGAGGGGGTCCTACGAGCAGTACTTC
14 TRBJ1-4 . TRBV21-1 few CASSKEQGNEKLFF TGTGCCAGCAGCAAAGAACAGGGGAATGAAAAACTGTTTTTT
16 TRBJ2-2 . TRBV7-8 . CASSFASDSNTGELFF TGTGCCAGCAGCTTTGCATCTGACTCGAACACCGGGGAGCTGTTTTTT
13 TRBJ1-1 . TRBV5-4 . CASSSAGAPRAFF TGTGCCAGCAGCTCCGCAGGGGCCCCTCGGGCTTTCTTT
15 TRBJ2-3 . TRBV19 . CASSTGTEGTDTQYF TGTGCCAGTAGTACCGGGACTGAAGGCACAGATACGCAGTATTTT
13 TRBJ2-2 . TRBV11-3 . CASSPTTTGELFF TGTGCCAGCAGTCCCACTACCACCGGGGAGCTGTTTTTT
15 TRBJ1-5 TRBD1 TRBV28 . CASSTVGGRNQPQHF TGTGCCAGCAGCACGGTAGGGGGCAGGAATCAGCCCCAGCATTTT
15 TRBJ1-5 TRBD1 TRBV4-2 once CASSQDLTGHTPQHF TGTGCCAGCAGCCAAGATTTGACAGGGCACACGCCCCAGCATTTT
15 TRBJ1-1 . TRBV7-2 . CASSSRNREGTEAFF TGTGCCAGCAGTTCAAGAAACAGGGAGGGCACTGAAGCTTTCTTT
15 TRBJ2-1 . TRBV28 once CASRPGRRRANEQFF TGTGCCAGCAGACCTGGACGGAGGAGAGCCAATGAGCAGTTCTTC
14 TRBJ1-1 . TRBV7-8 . CASSLGLEGSEAFF TGTGCCAGCAGCTTAGGTTTGGAGGGCAGTGAAGCTTTCTTT
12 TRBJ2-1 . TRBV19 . CAASGVRDEQFF TGTGCCGCTTCGGGAGTCCGCGATGAGCAGTTCTTC
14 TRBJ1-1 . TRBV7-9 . CASSSLGPGGEAFF TGTGCCAGCAGCTCCCTCGGGCCCGGGGGTGAAGCTTTCTTT
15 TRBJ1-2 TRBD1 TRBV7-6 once CASSSGTGGYYGYTF TGTGCCAGCAGCTCAGGGACAGGGGGTTACTATGGCTACACCTTC
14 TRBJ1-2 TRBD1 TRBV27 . CASSQGASYYGYTF TGTGCCAGCAGCCAGGGGGCGAGTTACTATGGCTACACCTTC
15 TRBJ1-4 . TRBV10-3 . CAISESGARAGKLFF TGTGCCATCAGTGAGTCAGGGGCCCGGGCCGGAAAACTGTTTTTT
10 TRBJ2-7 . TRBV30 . CACDSYEQYF TGTGCCTGCGACTCCTACGAGCAGTACTTC
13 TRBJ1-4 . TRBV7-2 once CASSLGYNEKLFF TGTGCCAGCAGCTTAGGTTATAATGAAAAACTGTTTTTT
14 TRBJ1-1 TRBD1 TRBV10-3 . CAITAGTEFTEAFF TGTGCCATCACTGCAGGGACAGAATTCACTGAAGCTTTCTTT
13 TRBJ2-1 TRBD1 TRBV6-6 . CASTNTPKGAQFF TGTGCCAGCACAAACACTCCGAAGGGGGCGCAGTTCTTC
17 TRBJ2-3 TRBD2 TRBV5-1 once CASSSWRGTSGSDTQYF TGCGCCAGCAGCTCCTGGCGCGGGACTAGCGGGAGTGATACGCAGTATTTT
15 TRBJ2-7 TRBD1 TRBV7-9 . CASSLGGQVTYEQYF TGTGCCAGCAGCTTAGGGGGACAGGTTACCTACGAGCAGTACTTC
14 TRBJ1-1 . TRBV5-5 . CASSFRETNTEAFF TGTGCCAGCAGCTTCCGGGAGACGAACACTGAAGCTTTCTTT
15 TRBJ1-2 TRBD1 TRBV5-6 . CASSLDSGGRYGYTF TGTGCCAGCAGCTTGGACTCAGGGGGCCGATATGGCTACACCTTC
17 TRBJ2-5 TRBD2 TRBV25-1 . CASSEPSGLAGQETQYF TGTGCCAGCAGTGAACCCTCGGGACTAGCGGGACAAGAGACCCAGTACTTC
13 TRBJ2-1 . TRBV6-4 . CASSAGAYNEQFF TGTGCCAGCTCTGCCGGGGCCTACAATGAGCAGTTCTTC
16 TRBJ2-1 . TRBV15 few CATSRQTGLRSVVQFF TGTGCCACCAGCAGACAAACTGGACTAAGATCGGTGGTTCAGTTCTTC
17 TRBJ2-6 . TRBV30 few CAWSVTTRVSGANVLTF TGTGCCTGGAGCGTAACCACCAGGGTCTCTGGGGCCAACGTCCTGACTTTC
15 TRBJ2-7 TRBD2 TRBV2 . CASGLAGGINYEQYF TGTGCCAGCGGATTAGCGGGAGGGATTAATTACGAGCAGTACTTC
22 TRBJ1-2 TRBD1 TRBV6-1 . CASSEMGFLWGQGMGVVNGYTF TGTGCCAGCAGTGAAATGGGCTTTTTGTGGGGACAGGGGATGGGTGTGGTTAACGGCTACACCTTC
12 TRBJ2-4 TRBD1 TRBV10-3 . CATGTGTNIQYF TGTGCCACCGGGACAGGGACGAACATTCAGTACTTC
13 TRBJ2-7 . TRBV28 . CASSPGHGSEQYF TGTGCCAGCAGTCCCGGACACGGGAGCGAGCAGTACTTC
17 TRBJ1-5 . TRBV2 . CASSVMGGSGASPPQHF TGTGCCAGCAGTGTAATGGGCGGTTCAGGGGCCTCCCCGCCCCAGCATTTT
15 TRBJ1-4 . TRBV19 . CASSTQTATNEKLFF TGTGCCAGTAGTACCCAGACTGCAACTAATGAAAAACTGTTTTTT
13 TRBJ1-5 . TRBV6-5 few CASREGRNQPQHF TGTGCCAGCAGGGAGGGGCGCAATCAGCCCCAGCATTTT
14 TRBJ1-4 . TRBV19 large CASSAWEGREKLFF TGTGCCAGTAGTGCCTGGGAGGGTCGAGAAAAACTGTTTTTT
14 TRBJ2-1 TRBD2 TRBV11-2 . CASSLSGRYNEQFF TGTGCCAGCAGCTTAAGCGGGAGATACAATGAGCAGTTCTTC
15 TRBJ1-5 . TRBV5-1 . CASSLVGGPDQPQHF TGCGCCAGCAGCTTGGTCGGGGGGCCGGATCAGCCCCAGCATTTT
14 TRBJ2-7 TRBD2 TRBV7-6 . CASSVTSGTYEQYF TGTGCCAGCAGCGTAACTAGCGGGACCTACGAGCAGTACTTC
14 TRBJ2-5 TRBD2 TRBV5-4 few CASILAGVAETQYF TGTGCCAGCATCCTAGCGGGAGTGGCAGAGACCCAGTACTTC
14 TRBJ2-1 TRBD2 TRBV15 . CATRTSGSYNEQFF TGTGCCACTCGGACTAGCGGGTCCTACAATGAGCAGTTCTTC
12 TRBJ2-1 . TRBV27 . CASNFPNNEQFF TGTGCCAGCAATTTCCCCAACAATGAGCAGTTCTTC
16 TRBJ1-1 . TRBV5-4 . CASSFPQTGGNTEAFF TGTGCCAGCAGCTTTCCGCAAACGGGGGGGAACACTGAAGCTTTCTTT